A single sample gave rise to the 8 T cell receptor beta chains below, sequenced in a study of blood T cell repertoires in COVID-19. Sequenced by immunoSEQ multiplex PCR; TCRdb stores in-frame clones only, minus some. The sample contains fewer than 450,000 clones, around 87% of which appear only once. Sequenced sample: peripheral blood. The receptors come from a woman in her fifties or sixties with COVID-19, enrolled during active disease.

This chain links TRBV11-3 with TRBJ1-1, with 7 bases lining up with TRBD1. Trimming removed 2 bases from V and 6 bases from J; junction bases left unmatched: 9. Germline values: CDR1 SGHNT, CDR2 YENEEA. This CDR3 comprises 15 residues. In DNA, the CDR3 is TGTGCCAGCAGCTTACCAAACAGGGGAAGTCCTGAAGCTTTCTTT. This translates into CASSLPNRGSPEAFF.

CDR3 amino acids: CASSPQTGNSPLHF. CDR3 in DNA: TGTGCCAGCTCACCTCAAACAGGGAATTCACCCCTCCACTTT. The chain joins TRBV18 to TRBJ1-6; maybe TRBD1 (6 bases). Germline CDR1 KGHSH, CDR2 LQKENI. Trimming removed 3 bases at V and 7 bases at J, with 10 bases between. The CDR3 contains 14 residues.

CDR3 nucleotide sequence: TGTGCCAGCAGCTTAGTGGGGGGGAGCTCCTACGAGCAGTACTTC. Translating gives CASSLVGGSSYEQYF. This chain connects TRBV11-2 to TRBJ2-7, with TRBD2 matching 7 bases. The V gene's germline CDR1 is SGHAT and CDR2 FQNNGV. Trimming at V came to 1 base and at J to 0 bases, leaving 3 bases not matched to a gene. CDR3 length equals 15 residues.

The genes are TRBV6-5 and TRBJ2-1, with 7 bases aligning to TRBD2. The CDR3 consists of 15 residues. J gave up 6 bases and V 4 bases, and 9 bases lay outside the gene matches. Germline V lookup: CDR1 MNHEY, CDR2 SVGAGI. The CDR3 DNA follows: TGTGCCAGCAGTTCCCCCAGAGGGAGGGGCAATGAGCAGTTCTTC. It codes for CASSSPRGRGNEQFF.

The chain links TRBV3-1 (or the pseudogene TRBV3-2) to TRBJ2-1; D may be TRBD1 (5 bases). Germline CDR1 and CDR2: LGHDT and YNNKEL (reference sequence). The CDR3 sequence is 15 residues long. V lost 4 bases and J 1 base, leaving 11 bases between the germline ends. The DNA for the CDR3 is TGTGCCAGCAGCCGGACACTTAATTCCTACAATGAGCAGTTCTTC. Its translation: CASSRTLNSYNEQFF.

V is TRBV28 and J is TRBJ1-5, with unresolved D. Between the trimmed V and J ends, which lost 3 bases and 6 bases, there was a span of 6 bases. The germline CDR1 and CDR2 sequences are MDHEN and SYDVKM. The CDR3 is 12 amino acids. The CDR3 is CASSFGGQPQHF. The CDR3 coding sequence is TGTGCCAGCAGTTTCGGTGGTCAGCCCCAGCATTTT. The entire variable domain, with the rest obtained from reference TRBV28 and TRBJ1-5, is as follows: DVKVTQSSRYLVKRTGEKVFLECVQDMDHENMFWYRQDPGLGLRLIYFSYDVKMKEKGDIPEGYSVSREKKERFSLILESASTNQTSMYLCASSFGGQPQHFGDGTRLSIL.

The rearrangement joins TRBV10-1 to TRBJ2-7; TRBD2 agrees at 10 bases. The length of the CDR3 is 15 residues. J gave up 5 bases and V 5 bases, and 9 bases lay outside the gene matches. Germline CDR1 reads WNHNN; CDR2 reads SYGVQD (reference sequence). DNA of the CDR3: TGCGCCAGCAGTCCCCCTAGCGGGAGTGGCGACGAGCAGTACTTC. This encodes CASSPPSGSGDEQYF.

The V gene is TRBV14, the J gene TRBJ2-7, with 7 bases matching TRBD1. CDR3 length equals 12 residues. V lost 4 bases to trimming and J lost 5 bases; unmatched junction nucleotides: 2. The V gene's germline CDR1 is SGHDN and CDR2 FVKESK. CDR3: CASSRDSNEQYF. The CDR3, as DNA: TGTGCCAGCAGCCGGGACAGTAACGAGCAGTACTTC.